Listed below are T cell receptor beta chains from one sample, sequenced in a study of CD8 T cells in ankylosing spondylitis. One entry per CDR3 protein results from TCRdb running MiXCR on the 5' RACE reads. Of 250,000 or so distinct CDR3 sequences in the sample, approximately 20% were seen once. The sample comprised blood, either unsorted or a sorted T cell fraction (not recorded which). Receptor source: a male donor with ankylosing spondylitis or in good health (not recorded which). CDR3s include the opening cysteine and the closing phenylalanine or tryptophan. Each record gives: clone size, D gene, J gene, V gene, CDR3 protein, CDR3 DNA. A D gene is named only where the DNA matches it firmly. Size values are once, few and many counts, or a class for expanded clones, and some rows have none.

few . TRBJ2-7 TRBV4-3 CASSQDSAGSPYEQYF TGCGCCAGCAGCCAAGATTCGGCAGGGTCCCCCTACGAGCAGTACTTC
. . TRBJ2-1 TRBV7-9 CASSSLNLGSRIYEQFF TGTGCCAGCAGCTCATTAAACCTGGGTAGTCGGATCTATGAGCAGTTCTTC
many TRBD2 TRBJ2-4 TRBV4-2 CASSQREGTSGFGAYF TGTGCCAGCAGCCAGAGAGAGGGGACTAGCGGATTTGGGGCGTACTTC
few TRBD1 TRBJ2-3 TRBV4-3 CASSPGTGLGDTQYF TGCGCCAGCAGCCCCGGGACAGGGCTGGGAGATACGCAGTATTTT
many . TRBJ1-1 TRBV4-3 CASSQDRGQRLGSFF TGCGCCAGCAGCCAAGATCGGGGTCAACGGTTGGGTTCTTTCTTT
. . TRBJ2-1 TRBV10-3 CASESSYNEQFF TGTGCCTCCGAAAGCTCCTACAATGAGCAGTTCTTC
. TRBD2 TRBJ2-7 TRBV3-1 CAFISDRLLAREVPFEQYF TGTGCCTTCATTTCGGACCGGCTTTTGGCACGGGAGGTCCCCTTCGAGCAGTACTTC
. . TRBJ2-7 TRBV9 CASSSRTGSEQYF TGTGCCAGCAGCTCTAGAACTGGTTCGGAGCAGTACTTC
few . TRBJ1-4 TRBV7-9 CASSSTAWGQEEKLFF TGTGCCAGCAGCTCTACAGCATGGGGGCAGGAGGAAAAACTGTTTTTT
. TRBD2 TRBJ2-1 TRBV28 CASSFNFGTSGHNEQFF TGTGCCAGCAGTTTTAATTTTGGGACTAGCGGTCACAATGAGCAGTTCTTC
. TRBD2 TRBJ2-2 TRBV29-1 CSVEGLAGVGELFF TGCAGCGTTGAAGGACTAGCGGGAGTCGGGGAGCTGTTTTTT
. . TRBJ1-4 TRBV6-1 CASNPRERYPTNEKLFF TGTGCCAGCAACCCGCGGGAAAGGTATCCCACTAATGAAAAACTGTTTTTT
. TRBD2 TRBJ2-7 TRBV6-5 CASSYGLAVYEQYF TGTGCCAGCAGTTACGGGCTAGCGGTATACGAGCAGTACTTC
few . TRBJ2-3 TRBV20-1 CSAQAYPQSTDTQYF TGCAGTGCTCAAGCTTACCCCCAGAGCACAGATACGCAGTATTTT